This record covers a single TCR beta chain. Which antigen it targets is not known. No clone much larger than this one lies a single base away; base qualities are absent. The cohort consisted of 666 healthy bone marrow donors. At the time of sampling, every cohort member was nominally healthy, though immune exposures that went unrecorded were likely present. The donor was CMV seronegative and was included in the group of under 450 seronegative cohort members. Each donor provided a peripheral blood sample, and peripheral blood mononuclear cells were used for TCR beta sequencing. Genomic DNA extraction from the blood cell samples was performed with the Qiagen DNeasy Blood Extraction Kit. These data come from a study of cytomegalovirus exposure and HLA in healthy donors (dated by TCRdb to the late 2010s). About the investigation overall: An earlier analysis of fewer than 750 of the donors reported about 260 Gb of sequence data and 117 million unique TCR beta sequences obtained from about 179 million T cells. An early release covering approximately 600 HLA-typed donors comprised about 300 gigabases of sequencing data and some 79 million unique TCR sequences. Among the roughly 400 genotyped donors, around 81% belonged to the genetic ancestry cluster associated with self-reported Caucasian donors. The study aimed to test whether cataloging public T cell receptors could reveal signatures of past pathogen exposure. The study profiled the T cell repertoires of about 640 subjects by immunosequencing and related them to cytomegalovirus serostatus. Along with the approximately 700-subject first cohort, a separate validation cohort of over a hundred different subjects was used. High-throughput TCR immunosequencing, statistical association of individual TCRs with disease status, and machine learning were combined to predict cytomegalovirus infection status. In a later analysis, previously published TCR beta repertoires from 670 or so donors were re-analyzed and high-resolution HLA genotyping was added so that TCR occurrence patterns could be studied. Rather than drawing on any new phenotypic data, the later analysis identified candidate immune exposures from TCR beta sequences and the way those sequences occurred across donors. To decide whether each TCR beta V gene segment behaved as functional or pseudogenic, an earlier analysis of nearly 600 of the donors relied on high-throughput TCR beta sequencing. Donor age, sex, ethnicity and CMV serostatus were compiled alongside the repertoire data. A later genetic analysis used genome-wide SNP genotypes for about 65% of the roughly 670 donors, treating that subset as a discovery cohort. All discovery cohort repertoires had been generated on a single sequencing platform. Both class I and class II loci were covered by HLA typing, at four-digit resolution. Typing coverage differed by locus: A, B, C, DRB1 and DQB1 were typed in about 620-640 donors, DQA1 in 500 to 550, DPA1 in 606, and DPB1 in roughly 470. Roughly five DR-DQ haplotypes were handled as single units for association and clustering, since linkage in the cohort was strong. Among about 400 genotyped donors of the cohort, an average of roughly 230,000 unique TCR beta nucleotide sequences was sequenced per donor, of which roughly 17% were non-productive. The research as a whole found: It was suggested by the authors that the approach could potentially be generalized to other disease states and immunological phenotypes. A few of the identified cytomegalovirus-associated TCR beta chains were confirmed in vitro to be specific for cytomegalovirus antigens. Presence/absence analyses assumed roughly uniform sequencing depth across donors, an assumption that may not hold. A further reported finding was that TCR beta sequences accurately predicted the HLA-A and HLA-B alleles for most subjects in the first cohort. Because the 87-base-pair reads could not distinguish some IMGT-functional V segments, including TRBV6-2 and TRBV6-3, those segments were excluded. The study gave a list of some 150 TCR beta chains associated with cytomegalovirus. Several of the top co-occurrence clusters appeared to be linked to parvovirus B19, influenza, CMV and Epstein-Barr virus, according to a later analysis. Broadly in line with IMGT annotations, most TCR beta V segments showed up in productive rearrangements about 87% or about 30% of the time in an earlier analysis of several hundred of the donors. Compared with the roughly 700-donor mean, donors in an Asian-associated ancestry cluster had fewer N-insertions in productive TCRs, according to a later genetic analysis. When HLA alleles, especially DR and DQ, strongly co-occurred, attributing TCR associations to individual alleles was difficult. The only immune exposure information available for the cohort was CMV serostatus. A later genetic analysis associated a missense DCLRE1C variant with V-gene and J-gene trimming of TCR beta chains, and an independent cohort replicated the association. The classifier was reported to diagnose cytomegalovirus status with high specificity and sensitivity in both the original and validation cohorts. Only TCR beta chains were sequenced in this cohort, and the absence of alpha or paired-chain data limited detectable features. Correlated functional status among segregating V segments might reflect linkage disequilibrium, but an unknown experimental factor could not be ruled out. A cluster of highly shared sequence variants was judged likely to represent a technical artifact of the sequencing pipeline. Across donors, most TCR sequences were observed very rarely, whereas some public TCRs were present in many individuals. Specific HLA alleles were associated with around 18,000 TCR beta sequences at a false discovery rate of 0.05 in a later analysis. According to a later analysis, TCR association rates differed among HLA loci, with DRB1 alleles showing the most associated TCRs and HLA-C alleles showing the fewest. A later analysis found that HLA-associated TCR beta chains were more clonally expanded and had lower generation probabilities than equally common non-associated chains. HLA typing was unavailable for some donors at each locus, so association tests used only the typed subset. A later analysis found that most CMV-associated TCR beta chains appeared HLA-restricted, with HLA associations seemingly driven largely by CMV exposure. Approximately 16 rarely observed V segments, including chromosome 9 orphons, were excluded from the earlier analysis of approximately 500 of the donors because counts were too low.

A distance of 12 bases separates the germline ends of V and J, which lose 4 bases and 0 bases respectively. Inclusive of the bounding cysteine and phenylalanine, the CDR3 is 15 residues long. Only CDR3 DNA is held: 45 bases, read in frame from base 1. The germline V gene provides CDR1 SGHRS and CDR2 YFSETQ. Libraries were prepared through the immunoSEQ multiplex PCR assay. The multiplex PCR relied on a mix of 60 forward primers for TCR Vbeta segments and 13 reverse primers for TCR Jbeta segments. The CDR3 region of rearranged TCR beta genes was amplified from genomic DNA with a multiplex PCR assay. Amplified TCR beta libraries were sequenced as 87-base-pair reads on the Illumina HiSeq System. Under the source paper's analysis protocol: A later analysis tallied some 79 million unique TCR beta chains across the 666 repertoires, and approximately 11 million of those chains were shared by two or more donors. A nearest-neighbor algorithm error-corrected the raw reads and collapsed the reads into unique sequences, merging closely related sequences to remove PCR and sequencing errors. CDR3 sequences were aligned to IMGT reference sequences to assign V, D and J gene segments. For a sequence to be retained, at least a six-nucleotide match to both a V gene segment and a J gene segment was required. Rearrangements were classified as productive when the CDR3 lacked stop codons and remained in frame with V and J, and all other rearrangements were classified as non-productive. Following IMGT convention, CDR3 was defined as the stretch from the second conserved V-encoded cysteine to the conserved J-encoded phenylalanine. In an earlier analysis of some 550 of the donors, sequences lacking an unambiguous match to a single V gene segment were excluded. In an earlier analysis of some 590 of the donors, V segments were called functional above 56.7% productive rearrangements and were called segregating when the between-donor standard deviation exceeded 5%. A statistical classification framework was built for diagnosing cytomegalovirus status from the catalog of TCR beta chain sequences. In a later analysis, V and J genes were assigned by comparing TCR nucleotide sequences against IMGT/GENE-DB human TR gene sequences. Using the TCRdist pipeline, a later analysis assigned CDR3 sequences along with most-parsimonious VDJ recombination scenarios. In a later analysis, each TCR beta chain was defined by its CDR3 amino acid sequence together with its V-gene family, and reads lacking a unique V-gene family were excluded. To address suspected cross-contamination and a sequencing artifact, a later analysis removed 450 to 700 highly shared, low-generation-probability nucleotide sequences. In a later analysis, a clonal expansion index was calculated for each public chain from normalized within-repertoire ranks of inferred template counts. Generation probabilities in a later analysis came from a VDJ recombination model fitted to out-of-frame rearrangements, and those results were checked against IGoR. A later analysis scored TCR-TCR, TCR-HLA and TCR-CMV co-occurrence with hypergeometric tests, applying a repertoire-size bias correction to TCR pairs. In a later analysis, false discovery rates were estimated by permuting HLA or CMV assignments 20 times. A later analysis grouped co-occurring TCRs with DBSCAN, adding TCRdist sequence similarity when clustering within HLA-allele-positive subsets. For co-occurrence clustering, repertoires with fewer than 30,000 or more than 120,000 public chains were excluded, along with five repertoires with anomalous nucleotide sharing. TCRdb mirrors the immuneACCESS table, restricted to in-frame sequences. Some clones are absent from its copies; in checked studies, under half trace to an unresolved V gene, and the reason for the others is unknown. V and J calls and clone size are given by that table; D and trimming were obtained from the DNA. The sample table holds about 57,000 clones, of which 70% to 85% were seen once. The ten largest clones represent roughly 3% of the sample.

The specimen sequenced was PBMCs. The chain was built from TRBV5-1 and TRBJ2-3; no D gene call is confident. The receptor comes from a woman in her 30s in good health and CMV-seronegative. The DNA is TGCGCCAGCAGCCCCGCGGCGGTTAGCACAGATACGCAGTATTTT. This sequence encodes CASSPAAVSTDTQYF.